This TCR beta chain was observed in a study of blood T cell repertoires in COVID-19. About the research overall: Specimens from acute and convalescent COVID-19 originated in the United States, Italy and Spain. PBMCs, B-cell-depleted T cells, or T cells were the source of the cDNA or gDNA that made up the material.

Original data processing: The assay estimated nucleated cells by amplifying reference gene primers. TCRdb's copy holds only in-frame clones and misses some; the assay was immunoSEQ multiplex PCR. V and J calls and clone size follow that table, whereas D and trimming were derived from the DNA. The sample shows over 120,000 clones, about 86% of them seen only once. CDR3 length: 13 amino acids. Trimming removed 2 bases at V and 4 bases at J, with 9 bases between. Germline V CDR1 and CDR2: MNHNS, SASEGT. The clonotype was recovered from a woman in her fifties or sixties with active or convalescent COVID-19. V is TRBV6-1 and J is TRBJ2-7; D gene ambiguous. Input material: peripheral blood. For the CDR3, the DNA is TGTGCCAGCAGTGAACACACAGTTTACGAGCAGTACTTC. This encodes CASSEHTVYEQYF.